This TCR beta chain was recorded in a study of T cells in Graves' hyperthyroidism and ophthalmopathy. Amplified TCR beta CDR3 regions came from RNA transcripts. TCR CDR3 underwent first-round RT-PCR with the HTBI primer set. TCRdb passed the multiplex PCR reads through MiXCR, listing each CDR3 protein once. This table holds approximately 520,000 distinct CDR3 sequences, roughly 24% found once. This CDR3 is built from 15 residues. The germline V gene encodes CDR1 DFQATT and CDR2 SNEGSKA (reference sequence). Between the trimmed V and J ends, which lost 5 bases and 1 base, there was a span of 17 bases. This clonotype has ten or more counts. Its antigen is undetermined. Exclusion of a patient resulted from uncontrolled infection, other autoimmune disease, pregnancy or lactation. General study points: Researchers report that a 13 V-J model separated ophthalmopathy from stable hyperthyroidism.

The rearrangement uses TRBV20-1 and TRBJ2-5; D might be TRBD1 (6 bases). This clonotype originated in a woman in her 30s with Graves' ophthalmopathy. The sequenced sample consisted of blood. The CDR3 protein is CSAQSPGHLQETQYF. The CDR3, as DNA: TGCAGTGCTCAATCTCCGGGACATCTCCAAGAGACCCAGTACTTC.